A selection of T cell receptor beta chains follows, all from one sample in a study of OX40 agonist ivuxolimab in advanced cancers. Produced via immunoSEQ multiplex PCR; TCRdb's table is partial and in-frame only. The sample contains tens of thousands of clones, around 85% of which appear only once. Sequences were derived from CD4+ or CD8+ T cells sorted from blood, sampled in a trial of the OX40 agonist ivuxolimab. These receptor sequences come from an adult with an advanced solid tumor such as melanoma, head and neck, liver or kidney cancer. CDR3s include the opening cysteine and the closing phenylalanine or tryptophan. A D gene is named only where the DNA matches it firmly.

v_gene	d_gene	j_gene	CDR3aa
TRBV4-1	-	TRBJ1-2	CASSQGFDVKRESGYTF
TRBV4-3	-	TRBJ2-1	CASSQDTSPYNEQFF
TRBV6-5	TRBD2	TRBJ2-1	CASSPQGLAGDEQFF
TRBV10-3	-	TRBJ1-1	CAISESLGAEAFF
TRBV27	TRBD2	TRBJ2-7	CASSLAASGRAFYEQYF
TRBV27	-	TRBJ2-7	CASSLTTSYEQYF
TRBV29-1	TRBD1	TRBJ1-2	CSVEAPGQYYGYTF
TRBV27	-	TRBJ2-7	CASSLSRRADYEQYF
TRBV9	-	TRBJ2-3	CAVGRGLGDTQYF
TRBV7-9	TRBD1	TRBJ1-2	CASSPPPAGQDRVNGYTF
TRBV9	-	TRBJ2-7	CASSGRDSSYEQYF
TRBV27	TRBD1	TRBJ2-1	CASSARQGVGEQFF
TRBV28	-	TRBJ2-6	CATQTRAGANVLTF
TRBV9	TRBD1	TRBJ2-5	CASSLGTGGQETQYF
TRBV4-1	-	TRBJ1-6	CASSQGLGNSPLHF
TRBV28	TRBD1	TRBJ2-7	CATQRSGQGYEQYF
TRBV27	TRBD2	TRBJ2-7	CASSSGALGLDEQYF
TRBV29-1	TRBD1	TRBJ1-2	CSVAGTEDGYTF
TRBV30	-	TRBJ1-4	CAWVEGATNEKLFF
TRBV19	-	TRBJ1-1	CASSLGRNTEAFF
TRBV6-1	-	TRBJ2-7	CASSGVDWTSYEQYF
TRBV7-9	-	TRBJ2-1	CASSLEGRDHNEQFF
TRBV5-1	TRBD1	TRBJ2-7	CASSLEGTGDYYEQYF
TRBV7-9	-	TRBJ2-1	CASSPPEEVYNEQFF
TRBV5-1	-	TRBJ1-1	CASSLAGTRNTEAFF
TRBV6-5	TRBD2	TRBJ2-1	CASSTERGVYNEQFF
TRBV5-6	-	TRBJ2-1	CASSYEPLEQFF
TRBV6-6	-	TRBJ1-1	CASSYSPGMSTEAFF
TRBV16	TRBD1	TRBJ2-7	CASSQWPGQDSPNSYEQYF
TRBV5-6	-	TRBJ1-5	CASSLQGDQPQHF
TRBV27	TRBD2	TRBJ2-3	CASSGREVTDTQYF
TRBV28	-	TRBJ1-1	CASSLYSEAFF
TRBV5-8	TRBD2	TRBJ2-2	CASSFGLAGGELFF
TRBV4-3	-	TRBJ1-1	CASSQDGGPDTEAFF
TRBV20-1	-	TRBJ2-7	CSARDWYEQYF
TRBV19	-	TRBJ2-7	CASSIGGANYEQYF
TRBV7-2	-	TRBJ2-1	CASSFRDIYNEQFF